This T cell receptor (beta chain) was sequenced for a study of identical twins. General study findings and limits: The models gave estimates that fell short of the out-of-frame TCR alpha sharing seen in monozygotic twins. Out-of-frame alpha sequences shared by twins showed excess low generation probability.

Healthy Caucasians, and only they, were the donors. This clonotype was observed a few times. The antigen is undetermined. Template switching supplied a universal primer site; unique molecular identifiers were carried on the cDNA. TCRdb recomputed calls from the 5' RACE reads with MiXCR, one row per CDR3 protein. The sample includes approximately 240,000 distinct CDR3 sequences, more than 13% of them seen just once. The source is a woman in her late teens or twenties in good health. Sequencing used memory (CD45RO+) T cells sorted from blood.

The CDR3 bases are TGTGCCTGGTCGGGACAGCCGAACACTGAAGCTTTCTTT. It codes for CAWSGQPNTEAFF. The rearrangement joins TRBV30 to TRBJ1-1; 7 bases map to TRBD1. The ends lost 5 bases at V and 1 base at J; junction bases unmatched: 4. CDR1 is GTSNPN and CDR2 is SVGIG in the germline V gene (reference sequence). The CDR3 has 13 residues.